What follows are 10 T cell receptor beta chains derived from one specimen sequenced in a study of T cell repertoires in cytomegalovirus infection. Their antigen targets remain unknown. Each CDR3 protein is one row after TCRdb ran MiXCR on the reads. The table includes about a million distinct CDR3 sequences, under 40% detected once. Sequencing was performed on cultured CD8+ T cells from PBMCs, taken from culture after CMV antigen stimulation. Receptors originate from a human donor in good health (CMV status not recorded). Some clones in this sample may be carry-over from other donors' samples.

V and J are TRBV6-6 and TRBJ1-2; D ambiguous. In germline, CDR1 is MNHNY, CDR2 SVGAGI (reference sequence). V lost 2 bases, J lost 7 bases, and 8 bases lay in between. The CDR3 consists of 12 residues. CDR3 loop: CASSYTRVGYTF. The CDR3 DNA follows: TGTGCCAGCAGTTACACGAGGGTTGGCTACACCTTC.

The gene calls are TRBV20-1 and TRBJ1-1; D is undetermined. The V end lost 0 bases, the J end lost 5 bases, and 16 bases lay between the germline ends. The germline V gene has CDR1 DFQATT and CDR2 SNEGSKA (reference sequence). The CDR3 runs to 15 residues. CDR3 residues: CSARDYREITTEAFF. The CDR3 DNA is TGCAGTGCTAGAGATTACCGGGAAATAACGACTGAAGCTTTCTTT.

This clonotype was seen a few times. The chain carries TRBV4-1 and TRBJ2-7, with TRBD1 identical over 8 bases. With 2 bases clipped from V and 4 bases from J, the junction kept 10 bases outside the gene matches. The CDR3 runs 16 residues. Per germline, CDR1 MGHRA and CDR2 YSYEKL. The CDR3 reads CASSQRSTGEMYEQYF. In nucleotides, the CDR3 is TGCGCCAGCAGCCAACGTTCGACAGGGGAAATGTACGAGCAGTACTTC.

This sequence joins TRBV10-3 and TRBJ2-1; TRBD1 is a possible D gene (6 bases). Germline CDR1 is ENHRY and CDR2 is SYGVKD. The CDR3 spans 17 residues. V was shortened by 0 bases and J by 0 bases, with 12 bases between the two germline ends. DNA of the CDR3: TGTGCCATCAGTGAGTCTACAACAGGGAGCTCCTACAATGAGCAGTTCTTC. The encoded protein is CAISESTTGSSYNEQFF.

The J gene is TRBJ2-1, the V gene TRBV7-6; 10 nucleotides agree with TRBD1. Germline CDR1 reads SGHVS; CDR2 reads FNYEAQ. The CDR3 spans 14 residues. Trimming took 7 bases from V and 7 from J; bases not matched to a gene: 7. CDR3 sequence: CASIHLGQGNEQFF. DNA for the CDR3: TGTGCCAGCATCCATTTGGGACAGGGGAATGAGCAGTTCTTC.

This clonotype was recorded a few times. The CDR3 bases are TGTGCCATCATCCTAGCGGGGGGTGGTTTGGATACGCAGTATTTT. This sequence encodes CAIILAGGGLDTQYF. V and J are TRBV7-2 and TRBJ2-3; 11 positions agree with TRBD2. Germline assignment: CDR1 SGHTA and CDR2 FQGNSA. J was trimmed by 6 bases and V by 10 bases; bases with no gene match: 12. The CDR3 contains 15 residues.

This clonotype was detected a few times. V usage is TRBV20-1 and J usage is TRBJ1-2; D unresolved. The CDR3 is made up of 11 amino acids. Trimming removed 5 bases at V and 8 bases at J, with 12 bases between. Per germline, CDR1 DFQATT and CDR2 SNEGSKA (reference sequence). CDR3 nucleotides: TGCAGTGCTTCTTTTGGGAGCGGCTACACCTTC. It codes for CSASFGSGYTF.

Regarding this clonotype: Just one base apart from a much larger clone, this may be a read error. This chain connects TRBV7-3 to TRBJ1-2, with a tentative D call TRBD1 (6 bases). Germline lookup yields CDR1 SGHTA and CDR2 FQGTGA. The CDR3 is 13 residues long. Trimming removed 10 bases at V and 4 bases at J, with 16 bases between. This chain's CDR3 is CANSPPGAYGYTF. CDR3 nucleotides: TGTGCCAACAGTCCCCCAGGGGCCTATGGCTACACCTTC. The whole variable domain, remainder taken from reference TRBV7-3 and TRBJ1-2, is GAGVSQTPSNKVTEKGKYVELRCDPISGHTALYWYRQSLGQGPEFLIYFQGTGAADDSGLPNDRFFAVRPEGSVSTLKIQRTERGDSAVYLCANSPPGAYGYTFGSGTRLTVV.

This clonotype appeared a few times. The CDR3 protein is CASSPSGGLYGYTF. CDR3 sequence (DNA): TGTGCCAGCAGTCCCTCGGGCGGCCTCTATGGCTACACCTTC. This chain connects TRBV6-5 to TRBJ1-2; D gene uncertain. The V and J ends lost 5 bases and 4 bases respectively, with 14 bases between them. Germline assignment: CDR1 MNHEY and CDR2 SVGAGI. The CDR3 totals 14 residues.

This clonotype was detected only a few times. The CDR3 nucleotides read TGTGCCAGCAGCTTAGAGGGTGCGGGCGGTGAGCAGTTCTTC. The encoded protein is CASSLEGAGGEQFF. The genes are TRBV7-9 and TRBJ2-1, with TRBD2 as a possible D gene (5 bases). Looked up from germline, CDR1 is SEHNR and CDR2 is FQNEAQ (reference sequence). The V and J ends lost 1 base and 9 bases respectively, with 13 bases between them. This CDR3 comprises 14 residues.